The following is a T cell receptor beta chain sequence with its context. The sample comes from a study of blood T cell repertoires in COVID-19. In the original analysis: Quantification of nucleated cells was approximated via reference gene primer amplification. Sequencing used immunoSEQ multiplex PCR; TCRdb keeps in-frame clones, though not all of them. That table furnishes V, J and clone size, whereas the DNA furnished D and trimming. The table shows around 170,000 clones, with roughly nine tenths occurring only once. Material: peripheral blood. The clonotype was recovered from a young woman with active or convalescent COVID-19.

CDR3 DNA sequence: TGTGCCCTGAGTCCTGAAGCTTTCTTT. It codes for CALSPEAFF. The V and J genes are TRBV7-7 and TRBJ1-1; D call uncertain. V was shortened by 11 bases and J by 6 bases, with 7 bases between the two germline ends. Germline CDR1 and CDR2: SSHAT and FNYEAQ (reference sequence). CDR3 length equals 9 residues.